This T cell receptor (beta chain) emerged from a study of shared clonotypes between healthy human individuals. The study's findings and limits: Among several donors, roughly 5.4% of naive CD4 clonotypes were found in common.

Regarding this clone: Antigen: not known.

The CDR3 has 18 amino acids. The germline gives CDR1 SGHTA, CDR2 FQGTGA. The V gene lost 5 bases and the J gene lost 0 bases, with 19 bases spanning the gap. Every subset had its genomic DNA shared out evenly among several immunoSEQ plates. TCRdb's copy holds only in-frame clones and misses some; the assay was immunoSEQ multiplex PCR. The sample carries more than 2 million clones, roughly 94% recorded once. This TCR was sampled from a man younger than 35 in good health. The rearrangement joins TRBV7-3 to TRBJ2-2; either TRBD1 or TRBD2 may fit D (6 bases each). The sequenced material came from naive CD4+ T cells sorted from blood. Subset denoted: CD45RA+ positively selected. Here the CDR3 DNA reads TGTGCCAGCAGCAGTTTAGGGGGAGGCAGGTCGAACACCGGGGAGCTGTTTTTT. This translates into CASSSLGGGRSNTGELFF.